The rows below give T cell receptor beta chains drawn from one sample of a study of response to subunit inactivated influenza vaccine. TCRdb reanalysed the RT-PCR reads using MiXCR and keeps one entry per CDR3 protein. This sample has about 500,000 distinct CDR3 sequences; 15% to 20% occur once, and the top ten carry roughly 3.1%. The material sequenced was CD4+ T cells sorted from PBMCs, taken less than 25 months after vaccination. The receptors originated from a man between 45 and 75 years old who received an inactivated influenza vaccine. Each CDR3 is given without its conserved first and last residue. Each record gives: J gene, V gene, D gene, CDR3 protein. The D gene is left open where the match is weak.

J gene: TRBJ1-6
V gene: TRBV18
D gene: NA
CDR3 protein: ASSPEVYNSPLH

J gene: TRBJ2-7
V gene: TRBV28
D gene: TRBD2
CDR3 protein: ASSLGGRGRGEQY

J gene: TRBJ1-5
V gene: TRBV10-3
D gene: TRBD1
CDR3 protein: AIRGQSPNQPQH

J gene: TRBJ1-1
V gene: TRBV7-2
D gene: TRBD1
CDR3 protein: ASSNSGGSTEAF

J gene: TRBJ2-7
V gene: TRBV11-3
D gene: TRBD1
CDR3 protein: ASSSGGPLHEQY

J gene: TRBJ2-7
V gene: TRBV20-1
D gene: TRBD2
CDR3 protein: SARARAGGLSEQY

J gene: TRBJ2-1
V gene: TRBV2
D gene: NA
CDR3 protein: ASSLQSNEQF

J gene: TRBJ2-7
V gene: TRBV4-3
D gene: TRBD1
CDR3 protein: ASSLRQGDEQY

J gene: TRBJ2-5
V gene: TRBV10-2
D gene: NA
CDR3 protein: ASSDLAGRMGTQY

J gene: TRBJ2-7
V gene: TRBV6-1
D gene: TRBD2
CDR3 protein: ASSLGTSGGYTYEQY

J gene: TRBJ2-2
V gene: TRBV11-1
D gene: NA
CDR3 protein: ASTKQPESIGELF

J gene: TRBJ2-6
V gene: TRBV5-1
D gene: TRBD1
CDR3 protein: ASTFRTGGSGANVLT

J gene: TRBJ2-7
V gene: TRBV20-1
D gene: NA
CDR3 protein: SATSPGHSYEQY

J gene: TRBJ2-7
V gene: TRBV20-1
D gene: NA
CDR3 protein: SARAGGFSYEQY

J gene: TRBJ1-2
V gene: TRBV25-1
D gene: NA
CDR3 protein: ASSEGGVYGYT

J gene: TRBJ1-2
V gene: TRBV5-1
D gene: TRBD1
CDR3 protein: ASSLNPGTANYGYT

J gene: TRBJ2-7
V gene: TRBV27
D gene: TRBD2
CDR3 protein: ASRGATSGGYEQY

J gene: TRBJ2-5
V gene: TRBV7-8
D gene: NA
CDR3 protein: ASSPRDRGPQETQY

J gene: TRBJ2-5
V gene: TRBV20-1
D gene: TRBD2
CDR3 protein: SARFSSGAPGTQY

J gene: TRBJ2-7
V gene: TRBV20-1
D gene: NA
CDR3 protein: SARASARISEQY

J gene: TRBJ2-3
V gene: TRBV20-1
D gene: NA
CDR3 protein: SAREFTDTQY

J gene: TRBJ2-7
V gene: TRBV20-1
D gene: NA
CDR3 protein: SAGSYEQY

J gene: TRBJ1-3
V gene: TRBV20-1
D gene: NA
CDR3 protein: SARMPRVGGQDLVRRNTIY

J gene: TRBJ2-2
V gene: TRBV3-1
D gene: TRBD1
CDR3 protein: ASSPQGVPGELF

J gene: TRBJ2-1
V gene: TRBV20-1
D gene: NA
CDR3 protein: SALGLGAEQNNEQF

J gene: TRBJ1-5
V gene: TRBV12-3/TRBV12-4
D gene: NA
CDR3 protein: ASSAYRLNQPQH

J gene: TRBJ2-3
V gene: TRBV6-2/TRBV6-3
D gene: NA
CDR3 protein: ASSYGEWDTQY

J gene: TRBJ2-1
V gene: TRBV12-3/TRBV12-4
D gene: NA
CDR3 protein: ASSTGWEQF

J gene: TRBJ1-1
V gene: TRBV6-2/TRBV6-3
D gene: TRBD1
CDR3 protein: ASSYPQGRSEAF

J gene: TRBJ2-2
V gene: TRBV4-1
D gene: NA
CDR3 protein: ASSQGERWVDGELF

J gene: TRBJ2-4
V gene: TRBV28
D gene: TRBD1
CDR3 protein: ASSLFGTVLAKNIQY

J gene: TRBJ2-7
V gene: TRBV6-5
D gene: NA
CDR3 protein: ASSYSGLDRLGYEQY

J gene: TRBJ2-2
V gene: TRBV29-1
D gene: NA
CDR3 protein: SVARSGTASYTGELF

J gene: TRBJ2-1
V gene: TRBV18
D gene: TRBD2
CDR3 protein: ASSPLEGTRFYNEQF

J gene: TRBJ2-1
V gene: TRBV5-1
D gene: NA
CDR3 protein: ASRDGTGNYNEQF

J gene: TRBJ2-5
V gene: TRBV27
D gene: NA
CDR3 protein: ASRIDLGETQY

J gene: TRBJ1-1
V gene: TRBV10-3
D gene: NA
CDR3 protein: AISDKGLNTEAF

J gene: TRBJ2-4
V gene: TRBV3-1
D gene: NA
CDR3 protein: ASSQRAGYAVGKNIQY

J gene: TRBJ1-5
V gene: TRBV7-2
D gene: NA
CDR3 protein: ASSLKGFGNQPQH

J gene: TRBJ2-1
V gene: TRBV21-1
D gene: NA
CDR3 protein: ASSFGGPGNEQF